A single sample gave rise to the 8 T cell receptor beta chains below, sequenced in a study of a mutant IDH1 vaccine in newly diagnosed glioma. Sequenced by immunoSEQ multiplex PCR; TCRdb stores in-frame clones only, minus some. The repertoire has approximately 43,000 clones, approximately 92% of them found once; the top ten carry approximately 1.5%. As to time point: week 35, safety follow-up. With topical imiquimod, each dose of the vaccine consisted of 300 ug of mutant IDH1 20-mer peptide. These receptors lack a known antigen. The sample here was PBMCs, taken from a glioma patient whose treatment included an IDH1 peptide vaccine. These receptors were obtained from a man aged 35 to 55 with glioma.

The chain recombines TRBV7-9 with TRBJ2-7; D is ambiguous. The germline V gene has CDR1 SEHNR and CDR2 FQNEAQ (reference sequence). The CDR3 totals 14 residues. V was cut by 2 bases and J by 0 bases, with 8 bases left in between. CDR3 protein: CASSLSPVSYEQYF. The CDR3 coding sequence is TGTGCCAGCAGCTTATCTCCAGTCTCCTACGAGCAGTACTTC.

CDR3 DNA: TGTGCCAGCAGTGAAGGTTTGAGCTCCTACGAGCAGTACTTC. Translation gives CASSEGLSSYEQYF. This chain joins TRBV2 and TRBJ2-7; D is uncertain. Germline V gene data show CDR1 as SNHLY and CDR2 as FYNNEI. Trimming took off 1 base at V and 0 bases at J, with 7 bases between the two ends. The CDR3 runs to 14 residues.

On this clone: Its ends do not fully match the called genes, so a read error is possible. CDR3 region: CASSLDRGGVGKNTEAFF. CDR3 nucleotide sequence: TGTGCCAGTAGTCTAGACAGGGGAGGTGTGGGGAAGAACACTGAAGCTTTCTTT. The V call is TRBV19, the J call TRBJ1-1, with 8 bases matching TRBD1. This CDR3 contains 18 residues. The germline V gene has CDR1 LNHDA and CDR2 SQIVND (reference sequence).

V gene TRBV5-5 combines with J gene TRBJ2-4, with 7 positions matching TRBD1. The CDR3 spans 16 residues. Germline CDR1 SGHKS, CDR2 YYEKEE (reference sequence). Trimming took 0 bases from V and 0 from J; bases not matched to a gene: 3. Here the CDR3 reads CASSLEQGIAKNIQYF. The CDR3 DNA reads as TGTGCCAGCAGCTTGGAACAGGGGATAGCCAAAAACATTCAGTACTTC.

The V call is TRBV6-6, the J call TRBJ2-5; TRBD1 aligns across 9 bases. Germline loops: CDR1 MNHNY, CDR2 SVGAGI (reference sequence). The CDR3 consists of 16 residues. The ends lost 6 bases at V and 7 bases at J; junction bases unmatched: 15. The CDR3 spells CASSRPQGQGSGTQYF. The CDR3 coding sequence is TGTGCCAGCAGCCGACCTCAGGGACAGGGATCGGGGACCCAGTACTTC.

The DNA for the CDR3 is TGTGCCAGCAGCCAAGATTCGAGGACTAGCGGGAGGCTAAGCTCTGGGGCCAACGTCCTGACTTTC. It translates to CASSQDSRTSGRLSSGANVLTF. The genes are TRBV4-2 and TRBJ2-6, with 14 bases lining up with TRBD2. V shed 0 bases and J 0 bases; nucleotides not matched to a gene: 10. CDR3 length equals 22 residues. The germline CDR1 and CDR2 sequences are LGHNA and YNFKEQ.

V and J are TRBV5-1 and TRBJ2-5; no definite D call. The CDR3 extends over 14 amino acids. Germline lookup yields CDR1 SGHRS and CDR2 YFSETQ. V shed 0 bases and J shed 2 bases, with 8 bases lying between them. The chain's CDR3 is CASSLGAVQETQYF. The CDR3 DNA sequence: TGCGCCAGCAGCTTGGGGGCAGTTCAAGAGACCCAGTACTTC.

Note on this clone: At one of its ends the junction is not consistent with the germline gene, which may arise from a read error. The CDR3: CASRDRGTDTQYF. CDR3 bases: TGTGCCAGCAGAGACAGGGGCACTGATACGCAGTATTTT. The rearrangement uses TRBV6-1 and TRBJ2-3, with 8 bases that match TRBD1. The CDR3 totals 13 residues. Germline V gene data show CDR1 as MNHNS and CDR2 as SASEGT.